Sequencing of this T cell receptor beta chain was carried out in a study of blood T cell repertoires in COVID-19. The overall study: Acute and convalescent COVID-19 specimens originated in the United States, Italy and Spain. T cells, B-cell-depleted T cells, or PBMCs supplied cDNA or gDNA.

Source study methods: The assay estimated nucleated cells by amplifying reference gene primers. Sequencing was performed with immunoSEQ multiplex PCR; in TCRdb, only in-frame clones are kept and a portion is missing. The DNA was the basis for D and trimming; V, J and clone size are from that table. The sample lists tens of thousands of clones; 87% were seen once. This receptor was taken from a man in his fifties with active or convalescent COVID-19. Sequencing used peripheral blood.

The chain's CDR3 is CSVREDTDTQYF. The CDR3 DNA sequence: TGCAGCGTTCGGGAGGACACAGATACGCAGTATTTT. The chain joins TRBV29-1 to TRBJ2-3; TRBD2 aligns across 7 bases. V shed 5 bases, J shed 2 bases, and the junction held 1 base outside the gene matches. Germline CDR1 and CDR2: SQVTM and ANQGSEA. The CDR3 length is 12 residues.